The 27 T cell receptor beta chains listed next were all sequenced from one sample in a study of blood T cell repertoires in COVID-19. Produced via immunoSEQ multiplex PCR; TCRdb's table is partial and in-frame only. The profile shows around 270,000 clones, about 85% of them singletons. The specimen was peripheral blood. These receptors all stem from a human donor with COVID-19, enrolled during active disease. The donor label of this sample is uncertain.

The rearrangement uses TRBV28 and TRBJ1-1; unclear D gene. The germline V gene has CDR1 MDHEN and CDR2 SYDVKM. This CDR3 contains 14 residues. V shed 6 bases and J shed 3 bases, with 14 bases lying between them. The CDR3 region is CASSPRGAYTEAFF. The CDR3 DNA reads TGTGCCAGCAGCCCCCGGGGAGCCTACACTGAAGCTTTCTTT.

The chain carries TRBV29-1 and TRBJ1-5; TRBD1 might be the D (6 bases). Looked up from germline, CDR1 is SQVTM and CDR2 is ANQGSEA. The CDR3 covers 13 residues. Trimming took off 3 bases at V and 2 bases at J, with 8 bases between the two ends. The CDR3 nucleotides are TGCAGCGTTGACCCAGGGGGCAATCAGCCCCAGCATTTT. Its translation: CSVDPGGNQPQHF.

The chain's CDR3 is CASSEGRGYTEAFF. CDR3 sequence (DNA): TGCGCCAGCAGTGAGGGCAGGGGATACACTGAAGCTTTCTTT. The chain links TRBV10-1 to TRBJ1-1; tentative D call: TRBD1 (6 bases). Trimming took 2 bases from V and 3 from J, leaving 10 bases between them. CDR1 is WNHNN, CDR2 SYGVQD, per germline (reference sequence). There are 14 residues in the CDR3.

This chain uses TRBV30 with TRBJ2-7, with 8 nucleotides matching TRBD1. This CDR3 is 15 amino acids long. Losses at the gene ends were 2 bases for V and 2 bases for J; bases not matched to a gene: 8. Germline V lookup: CDR1 GTSNPN, CDR2 SVGIG (reference sequence). In nucleotides, the CDR3 is TGTGCCTGGAGTCGGGGGCAGGGGGCAACCTACGAGCAGTACTTC. This translates into CAWSRGQGATYEQYF.

This chain uses TRBV18 with TRBJ1-4, with D perhaps matching TRBD1 (5 bases). From germline, CDR1 is KGHSH and CDR2 LQKENI. V was trimmed by 3 bases and J by 8 bases, leaving 16 bases between them. This CDR3 is built from 15 residues. The CDR3 reads CASSPVGQGVEKLFF. The CDR3 region has the DNA TGTGCCAGCTCACCGGTTGGTCAGGGTGTGGAAAAACTGTTTTTT.

The chain couples TRBV20-1 to TRBJ2-7, with D perhaps TRBD2 (5 bases). V was cut by 5 bases and J by 3 bases, with 8 bases left in between. Per the germline V gene, CDR1 is DFQATT and CDR2 is SNEGSKA (reference sequence). This CDR3 region has 11 residues. The CDR3 reads CSAARGYEQYF. DNA of the CDR3: TGCAGTGCTGCCCGGGGCTACGAGCAGTACTTC.

The chain uses TRBV5-4 and TRBJ1-1; D is unclear. From germline, CDR1 is SGHNT and CDR2 YYREEE (reference sequence). CDR3 size: 13 residues. V dropped 5 bases and J dropped 0 bases, with 8 bases sitting between them. CDR3 in amino acids: CASSAEMNTEAFF. The CDR3, as DNA: TGTGCCAGCAGTGCGGAGATGAACACTGAAGCTTTCTTT.

On this clone itself: The junction departs from the called germline gene at one end, perhaps through a read error. The V and J genes are TRBV20-1 and TRBJ2-1; D unclear. The germline gives CDR1 DFQATT, CDR2 SNEGSKA (reference sequence). This CDR3 is 11 amino acids long. The CDR3 here is CSARSGSGQFF. Here the CDR3 DNA reads TGTAGTGCTAGATCGGGTTCGGGGCAGTTCTTC.

This chain links TRBV6-5 with TRBJ1-1; D not resolved. The CDR3 sequence is 14 residues long. V lost 0 bases, J lost 4 bases, and 9 bases lay in between. CDR1 and CDR2 from the germline V gene are MNHEY and SVGAGI. CDR3 nucleotides: TGTGCCAGCAGTTACTCGAGATCAGGCACTGAAGCTTTCTTT. Translating it yields CASSYSRSGTEAFF.

The chain employs TRBV25-1 and TRBJ1-2, with 10 bases aligning to TRBD1. CDR1 and CDR2 from the germline V gene are MGHDK and SYGVNS. V gave up 5 bases and J gave up 4 bases; unmatched junction bases: 7. This CDR3 has 15 amino acids. The CDR3 sequence is CASSSSGTGAYGYTF. CDR3 DNA: TGTGCCAGCAGTAGTTCCGGGACAGGGGCCTATGGCTACACCTTC.

This rearrangement joins TRBV3-1 (or the pseudogene TRBV3-2) to TRBJ2-2, with D possibly being TRBD1 (6 bases). Trimming cost V 1 base and J 5 bases, with 8 bases left between them. CDR3 length: 14 amino acids. Germline V CDR1 and CDR2: LGHDT, YNNKEL (reference sequence). CDR3: CASSQGRGTGELFF. The CDR3 nucleotides are TGTGCCAGCAGCCAAGGAAGGGGGACCGGGGAGCTGTTTTTT.

Only one count was recorded for this clone. This chain joins TRBV28 and TRBJ1-5; D might be TRBD1 (5 bases). CDR1 is MDHEN and CDR2 is SYDVKM in the germline V gene. The CDR3 length is 14 residues. V gave up 7 bases and J gave up 4 bases, with 14 bases separating them. Written as DNA, the CDR3 is TGTGCCAGCATCCAGGGTGGGAGGAATCAGCCCCAGCATTTT. Its protein is CASIQGGRNQPQHF.

Only a few counts were recorded for this clone. The V gene is TRBV2, the J gene TRBJ1-2; 8 nucleotides match TRBD1. With V trimmed by 3 bases and J by 6 bases, 9 bases remained unmatched. Germline CDR1 reads SNHLY; CDR2 reads FYNNEI. This CDR3 contains 15 residues. The DNA of the CDR3 is TGTGCCAGCAGTGAGTACGGACAGGGCTGGGATGGCTACACCTTC. Translation: CASSEYGQGWDGYTF.

The J gene is TRBJ1-2, the V gene TRBV11-2; 8 bases are shared with TRBD1. The V gene end was trimmed by 4 bases and the J gene end by 7 bases; junction bases not matched to a gene: 14. The CDR3 extends over 16 amino acids. Germline V lookup: CDR1 SGHAT, CDR2 FQNNGV. DNA of the CDR3: TGTGCCAGCAGCTCAAACCCCGGGACAGGCTATTCTGGCTACACCTTC. This encodes CASSSNPGTGYSGYTF.

The chain carries TRBV7-2 and TRBJ2-5, with TRBD2 identical over 7 bases. This CDR3 has 14 amino acids. J was trimmed by 5 bases and V by 4 bases; bases with no gene match: 7. Germline V CDR1 and CDR2: SGHTA, FQGNSA. This CDR3 reads CASSSGGSGETQYF. The DNA of the CDR3 is TGTGCCAGCAGCTCGGGGGGTAGCGGGGAGACCCAGTACTTC.

V gene TRBV3-1 (or the pseudogene TRBV3-2) combines with J gene TRBJ1-4; D uncertain. Germline-derived CDR1 and CDR2 are LGHDT and YNNKEL (reference sequence). Between the trimmed V and J ends, which lost 0 bases and 2 bases, there was a span of 13 bases. This CDR3 spans 17 amino acids. Here the CDR3 DNA reads TGTGCCAGCAGCCAAGATGCCGAGGACTTTACTAATGAAAAACTGTTTTTT. As protein: CASSQDAEDFTNEKLFF.

V and J are TRBV7-3 and TRBJ2-1; D perhaps matches TRBD2 (5 bases). The V end was cut by 5 bases, the J end by 4 bases, with 15 bases between. The CDR3 contains 15 residues. Germline loops: CDR1 SGHTA, CDR2 FQGTGA. CDR3: CASSPEGGLYNEQFF. CDR3 sequence (DNA): TGTGCCAGCAGCCCAGAGGGCGGTCTGTACAATGAGCAGTTCTTC.

This chain links TRBV5-1 with TRBJ1-1; 8 bases are shared with TRBD1. V lost 4 bases, J lost 5 bases, and 10 bases stayed unmatched. CDR3 length: 15 amino acids. CDR1 and CDR2 (germline): SGHRS, YFSETQ. The CDR3 reads CASSETTGVATEAFF. CDR3 bases: TGCGCCAGCAGCGAAACGACAGGGGTAGCGACTGAAGCTTTCTTT. The whole variable domain, filled in from reference TRBV5-1 and TRBJ1-1, reads KAGVTQTPRYLIKTRGQQVTLSCSPISGHRSVSWYQQTPGQGLQFLFEYFSETQRNKGNFPGRFSGRQFSNSRSEMNVSTLELGDSALYLCASSETTGVATEAFFGQGTRLTVV.

This clone was picked up one time. The chain is built from TRBV2 and TRBJ2-3; D gene uncertain. This CDR3 is 14 amino acids long. Germline V gene data show CDR1 as SNHLY and CDR2 as FYNNEI. V was trimmed by 7 bases and J by 1 base, leaving 12 bases between them. The CDR3 DNA sequence: TGTGCCAGCAAACGGTCATCCGGCACAGATACGCAGTATTTT. Translation: CASKRSSGTDTQYF.

The J gene is TRBJ1-4, the V gene TRBV12-3 or TRBV12-4; D might be TRBD1 (5 bases). This CDR3 has 13 amino acids. The V gene lost 8 bases and the J gene lost 7 bases, with 14 bases spanning the gap. The CDR3 is CASFSGGGEKLFF. The CDR3 DNA is TGTGCCAGCTTCAGTGGGGGGGGTGAAAAACTGTTTTTT.

This chain joins TRBV4-1 and TRBJ1-5; D perhaps matches TRBD1 (6 bases). The germline gives CDR1 MGHRA, CDR2 YSYEKL. Trimming stripped 4 bases from V and 2 bases from J, with 9 bases between. The CDR3 has 14 residues. The CDR3 spells CASSPRGGNQPQHF. The CDR3 DNA follows: TGCGCCAGCAGCCCCAGGGGTGGCAATCAGCCCCAGCATTTT.

This chain's CDR3 is CARILLSGSMGGAERDTQYF. The CDR3 DNA sequence: TGTGCCAGGATACTTCTTAGCGGGAGCATGGGGGGCGCCGAAAGAGATACGCAGTATTTT. The chain is built from TRBV2 and TRBJ2-3; TRBD2 agrees at 9 bases. V was clipped by 9 bases and J by 5 bases; unmatched bases: 27. In germline, CDR1 is SNHLY, CDR2 FYNNEI. This CDR3 is built from 20 residues.

The V and J genes are TRBV28 and TRBJ2-2; 9 bases match TRBD2. This CDR3 is built from 15 residues. Per the germline V gene, CDR1 is MDHEN and CDR2 is SYDVKM. V dropped 7 bases and J dropped 1; count of bases not matched to a gene: 4. The CDR3 nucleotides are TGTGCCAGCAACCGACTAGCGGAGAACACCGGGGAGCTGTTTTTT. Translation gives CASNRLAENTGELFF.

This clone appeared a single time. This chain joins TRBV10-3 and TRBJ1-2, with no clear D. Germline CDR1 reads ENHRY; CDR2 reads SYGVKD. CDR3 length equals 12 residues. Trimming left V 7 bases short and J 3 bases short, with 9 bases between. The CDR3 DNA is TGTGCCATCAAGTTCGGGGACTATGGCTACACCTTC. It translates to CAIKFGDYGYTF.

V and J are TRBV18 and TRBJ2-3; D is perhaps TRBD2 (7 bases). V gave up 3 bases and J gave up 4 bases, with 20 bases separating them. Germline assignment: CDR1 KGHSH and CDR2 LQKENI. The CDR3 is 17 residues long. DNA of the CDR3: TGTGCCAGCTCACCCCGAGGGGGGGGCTTGTCCCCAGATACGCAGTATTTT. Translation: CASSPRGGGLSPDTQYF.

The chain links TRBV5-1 to TRBJ2-3; the D gene is possibly TRBD2 (6 bases). V was clipped by 0 bases and J by 3 bases, with 11 bases between them. The CDR3 loop spans 15 amino acids. Germline assignment: CDR1 SGHRS and CDR2 YFSETQ. In DNA, the CDR3 is TGCGCCAGCAGCTTGGGCGGGAAGAGGACAGATACGCAGTATTTT. Amino acids: CASSLGGKRTDTQYF.

V gene TRBV29-1 combines with J gene TRBJ1-4; 7 nucleotides align to TRBD1. CDR1 and CDR2 (germline): SQVTM, ANQGSEA. J was trimmed by 7 bases and V by 6 bases; bases with no gene match: 17. The CDR3 totals 16 residues. The CDR3 reads CSVAEGGQDGVEKLFF. The CDR3 DNA sequence: TGCAGCGTCGCCGAGGGAGGACAGGATGGGGTTGAAAAACTGTTTTTT.